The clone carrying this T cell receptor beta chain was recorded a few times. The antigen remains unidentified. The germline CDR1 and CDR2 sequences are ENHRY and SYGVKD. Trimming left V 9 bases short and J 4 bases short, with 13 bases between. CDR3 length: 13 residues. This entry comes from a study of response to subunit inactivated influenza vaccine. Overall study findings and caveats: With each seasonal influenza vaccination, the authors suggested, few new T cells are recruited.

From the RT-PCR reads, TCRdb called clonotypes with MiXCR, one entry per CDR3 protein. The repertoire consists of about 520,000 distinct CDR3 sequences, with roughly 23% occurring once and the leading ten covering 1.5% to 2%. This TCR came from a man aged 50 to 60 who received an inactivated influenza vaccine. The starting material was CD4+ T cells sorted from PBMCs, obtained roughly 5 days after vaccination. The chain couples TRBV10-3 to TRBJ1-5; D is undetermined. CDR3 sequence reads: CAIAEWGNQPQHF. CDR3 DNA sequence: TGTGCCATAGCCGAGTGGGGAAATCAGCCCCAGCATTTT.